This T cell receptor (beta chain) is drawn from a study of OX40 agonist ivuxolimab in advanced cancers. The data were produced by immunoSEQ multiplex PCR, yet TCRdb's version contains in-frame clones alone and is incomplete. The data hold under 50,000 clones, with roughly 86% observed a single time. Sampled blood was obtained at baseline, cycle 4 day 1, and cycle 7 day 1. As to this clone: Its antigen is unidentified.

There are 12 residues in the CDR3. The germline V gene has CDR1 SGHDT and CDR2 YYEEEE. V dropped 4 bases and J dropped 0 bases, with 1 base sitting between them. Regarding the study as a whole: Nonresponders included some who also had low normalized T-cell clonal expansion.

The chain links TRBV5-6 to TRBJ2-2, with D unresolved. Here the sequenced sample was CD4+ or CD8+ T cells sorted from blood, taken in a trial of the OX40 agonist ivuxolimab. The origin of this receptor is an adult with an advanced solid tumor such as melanoma, head and neck, liver or kidney cancer. The CDR3 DNA follows: TGTGCCAGCAGCCCGAACACCGGGGAGCTGTTTTTT. Amino acids: CASSPNTGELFF. Full variable domain (missing parts from reference TRBV5-6 and TRBJ2-2): DAGVTQSPTHLIKTRGQQVTLRCSPKSGHDTVSWYQQALGQGPQFIFQYYEEEERQRGNFPDRFSGHQFPNYSSELNVNALLLGDSALYLCASSPNTGELFFGEGSRLTVL.